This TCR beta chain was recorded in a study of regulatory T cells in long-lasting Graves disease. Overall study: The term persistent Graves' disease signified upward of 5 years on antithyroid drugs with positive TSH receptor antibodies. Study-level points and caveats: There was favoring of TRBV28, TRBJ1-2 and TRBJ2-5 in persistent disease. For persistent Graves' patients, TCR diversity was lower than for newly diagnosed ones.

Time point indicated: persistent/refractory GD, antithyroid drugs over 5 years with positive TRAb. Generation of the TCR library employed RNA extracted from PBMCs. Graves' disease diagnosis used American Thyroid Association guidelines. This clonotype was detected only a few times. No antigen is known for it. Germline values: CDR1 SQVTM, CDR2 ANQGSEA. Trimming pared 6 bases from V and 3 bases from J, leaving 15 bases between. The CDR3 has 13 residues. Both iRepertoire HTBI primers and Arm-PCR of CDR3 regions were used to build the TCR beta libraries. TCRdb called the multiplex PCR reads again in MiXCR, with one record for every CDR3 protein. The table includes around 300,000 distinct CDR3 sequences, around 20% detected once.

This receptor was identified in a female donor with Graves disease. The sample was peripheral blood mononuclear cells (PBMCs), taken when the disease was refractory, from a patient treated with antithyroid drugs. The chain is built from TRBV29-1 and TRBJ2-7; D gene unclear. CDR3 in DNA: TGCAGCGTCGCCCAAAGACAAGGCTACGAGCAGTACTTC. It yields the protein CSVAQRQGYEQYF.